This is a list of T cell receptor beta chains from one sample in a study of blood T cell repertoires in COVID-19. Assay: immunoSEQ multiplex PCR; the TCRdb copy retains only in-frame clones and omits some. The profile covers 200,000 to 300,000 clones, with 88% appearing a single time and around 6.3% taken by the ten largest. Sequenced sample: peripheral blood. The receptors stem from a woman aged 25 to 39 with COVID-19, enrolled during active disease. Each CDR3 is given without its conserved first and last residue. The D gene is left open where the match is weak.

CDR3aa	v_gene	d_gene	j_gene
ASSRTSGANEQF	TRBV6-2/TRBV6-3	TRBD2	TRBJ2-1
ASRTGGQSTDTQY	TRBV11-2	TRBD1	TRBJ2-3
ASSFSPGFSYNEQF	TRBV5-8	.	TRBJ2-1
AISEGHPGNTIY	TRBV10-3	.	TRBJ1-3
ASSKGTDVDTQY	TRBV9	TRBD1	TRBJ2-3
ASSPGQDPFTIY	TRBV19	TRBD1	TRBJ1-3
ASFRGQSSTDTQY	TRBV6-5	TRBD1	TRBJ2-3
ASRPETAANEKLF	TRBV28	.	TRBJ1-4
ASSLNLGDIQY	TRBV11-3	.	TRBJ2-4
ASSRTFGQAGELF	TRBV6-5	.	TRBJ2-2
ASSPWGQTYNEQF	TRBV18	TRBD1	TRBJ2-1
ASSSDRGPLH	TRBV11-2	.	TRBJ1-6
ASSDSYSTGELF	TRBV6-4	.	TRBJ2-2
ASSLANPTGETGELF	TRBV5-1	.	TRBJ2-2
ASSLISSSEQF	TRBV5-1	.	TRBJ2-1
ASSGGQAYEQY	TRBV7-2	.	TRBJ2-7
ASSLRGNQPQH	TRBV12-3/TRBV12-4	.	TRBJ1-5
ASSLGQGAYGYT	TRBV7-9	TRBD1	TRBJ1-2
ASSLSTRLLRETQY	TRBV3-1/TRBV3-2	.	TRBJ2-5
ASSYGRSTDTQY	TRBV6-5	.	TRBJ2-3
AISESVGSGGAQDEQF	TRBV10-3	TRBD2	TRBJ2-1
ASSLPGLAGGPSRQF	TRBV7-2	TRBD2	TRBJ2-1
ASSFGGAQTGELF	TRBV5-1	.	TRBJ2-2
AISGGAGDADTQY	TRBV10-3	TRBD2	TRBJ2-3
ASSLESGINQPQH	TRBV11-2	.	TRBJ1-5
ASSQARDSSTDTQY	TRBV4-1	.	TRBJ2-3
ATSGTSYGYT	TRBV24-1	.	TRBJ1-2